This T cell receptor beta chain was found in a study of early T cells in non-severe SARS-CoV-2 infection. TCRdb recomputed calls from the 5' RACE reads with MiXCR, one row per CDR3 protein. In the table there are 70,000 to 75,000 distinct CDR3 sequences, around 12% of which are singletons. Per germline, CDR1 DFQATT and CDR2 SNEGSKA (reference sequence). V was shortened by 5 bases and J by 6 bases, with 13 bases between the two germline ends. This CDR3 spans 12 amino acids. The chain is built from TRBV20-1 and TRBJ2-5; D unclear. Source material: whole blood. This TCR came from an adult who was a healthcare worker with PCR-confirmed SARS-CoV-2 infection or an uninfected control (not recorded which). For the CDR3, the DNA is TGCAGTGCTGGGCTGAGAGGCCAGACCCAGTACTTC. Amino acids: CSAGLRGQTQYF.